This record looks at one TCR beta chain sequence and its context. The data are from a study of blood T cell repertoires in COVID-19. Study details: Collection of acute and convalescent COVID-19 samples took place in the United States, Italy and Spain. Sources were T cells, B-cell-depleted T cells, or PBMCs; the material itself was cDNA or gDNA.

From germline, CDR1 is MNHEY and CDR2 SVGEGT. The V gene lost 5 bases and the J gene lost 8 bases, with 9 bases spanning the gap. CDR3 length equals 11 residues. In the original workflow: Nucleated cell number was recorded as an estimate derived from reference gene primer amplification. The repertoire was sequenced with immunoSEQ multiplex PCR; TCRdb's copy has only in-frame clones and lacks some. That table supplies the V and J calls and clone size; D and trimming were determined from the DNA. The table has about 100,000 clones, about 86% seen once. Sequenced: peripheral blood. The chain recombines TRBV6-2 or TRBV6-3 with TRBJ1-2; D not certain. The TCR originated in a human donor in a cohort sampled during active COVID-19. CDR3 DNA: TGTGCCAGCAGTCACATAAGAGGCTACACCTTC. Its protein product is CASSHIRGYTF.